Below are 30 T cell receptor beta chains sequenced from a single sample in a study of blood T cells in healthy people across ages. Alongside a J-beta primer mix, a sample-barcoded 5' primer served in a second PCR lasting about 6 to 12 cycles. One entry per CDR3 protein, called by TCRdb with MiXCR from the 5' RACE reads. The table lists 1.5 million to 2 million distinct CDR3 sequences, 28% of them singletons. Sequencing input: blood. The receptors here all came from a woman under 40 in good health.

Ten or more counts support this clonotype. The V and J genes are TRBV4-1 and TRBJ2-7; TRBD1 agrees at 12 bases. The germline gives CDR1 MGHRA, CDR2 YSYEKL. V dropped 4 bases and J dropped 7; count of bases not matched to a gene: 11. This CDR3 contains 16 residues. This CDR3 reads CASSPLPGQGAEEQYF. The CDR3 DNA is TGCGCCAGCAGCCCTTTACCGGGACAGGGGGCAGAAGAGCAGTACTTC.

To note about this clonotype: One end of the junction is discordant with germline, which a read error may explain. The chain uses TRBV5-1 and TRBJ1-6; D gene ambiguous. CDR1 is SGHRS and CDR2 is YFSETQ in the germline V gene. CDR3 length equals 15 residues. CDR3 bases: TGCGCCAGCAGCTTGCAAGGCTCCTATAATTCACCCCCCCACTTT. Its protein is CASSLQGSYNSPPHF.

The chain joins TRBV6-1 to TRBJ2-2, with 10 bases identical to TRBD1. The V gene end was trimmed by 6 bases and the J gene end by 6 bases; junction bases not matched to a gene: 7. Germline CDR1 is MNHNS and CDR2 is SASEGT. The CDR3 is made up of 15 amino acids. The CDR3 coding sequence is TGTGCCAGCAGCATAGGACAGGGGGGGCCCGGGGAGCTGTTTTTT. Amino acid sequence: CASSIGQGGPGELFF.

This clonotype has at least ten counts. The V gene is TRBV29-1, the J gene TRBJ1-2; 10 bases match TRBD1. This CDR3 has 14 residues. V lost 6 bases and J lost 6; bases outside the gene matches: 10. CDR1 and CDR2 from the germline V gene are SQVTM and ANQGSEA. In DNA, the CDR3 is TGCAGCGTCTACGCGGGACAGGGGATAGATGGCTACACCTTC. Amino acids: CSVYAGQGIDGYTF.

The CDR3 bases are TGTGCCAGCTCACCTCTACCTAAGGAGGCCCAGTACTTC. Its protein product is CASSPLPKEAQYF. The genes are TRBV18 and TRBJ2-7; D perhaps matches TRBD2 (5 bases). The CDR3 contains 13 residues. Deletions cut 3 bases from V and 10 bases from J, with 16 bases between. Germline values: CDR1 KGHSH, CDR2 LQKENI. The full variable domain, completed using reference TRBV18 and TRBJ2-7, is NAGVMQNPRHLVRRRGQEARLRCSPMKGHSHVYWYRQLPEEGLKFMVYLQKENIIDESGMPKERFSAEFPKEGPSILRIQQVVRGDSAAYFCASSPLPKEAQYFGPGTRLTVT.

This clonotype showed up many times. The gene calls are TRBV29-1 and TRBJ1-2; D gene uncertain. V lost 4 bases and J lost 1, with 7 bases in between. The germline V gene has CDR1 SQVTM and CDR2 ANQGSEA. The CDR3 is 12 residues long. The CDR3 DNA reads as TGCAGCGTTGCTCAGGTTAACTATGGCTACACCTTC. Translating gives CSVAQVNYGYTF. The complete variable domain, with remaining parts taken from reference TRBV29-1 and TRBJ1-2, reads SAVISQKPSRDICQRGTSLTIQCQVDSQVTMMFWYRQQPGQSLTLIATANQGSEATYESGFVIDKFPISRPNLTFSTLTVSNMSPEDSSIYLCSVAQVNYGYTFGSGTRLTVV.

This clonotype was seen more than once but under ten times. This chain links TRBV12-3 or TRBV12-4 with TRBJ2-1, with D hard to call. The CDR3 runs 11 residues. The V and J ends lost 4 bases and 13 bases respectively, with 11 bases between them. CDR3 in amino acids: CASSYKGGQFF. The CDR3 region has the DNA TGTGCCAGCAGTTATAAGGGCGGTCAGTTCTTC.

The chain recombines TRBV5-1 with TRBJ2-2; D perhaps matches TRBD2 (5 bases). This CDR3 comprises 15 residues. V was cut by 7 bases and J by 4 bases, with 17 bases left in between. Germline V gene data show CDR1 as SGHRS and CDR2 as YFSETQ. The CDR3 region is CASLSDARGTGELFF. CDR3 DNA sequence: TGCGCCAGCCTTTCTGACGCCCGGGGCACCGGGGAGCTGTTTTTT.

This clonotype appeared a few times. This rearrangement joins TRBV20-1 to TRBJ2-1; TRBD2 agrees at 8 bases. This CDR3 contains 14 residues. The ends lost 3 bases at V and 10 bases at J; junction bases unmatched: 11. Germline assignment: CDR1 DFQATT and CDR2 SNEGSKA (reference sequence). The CDR3 is CSASPGTSLKEQFF. Here the CDR3 DNA reads TGCAGTGCTAGCCCCGGGACTAGTCTTAAGGAGCAGTTCTTC.

This clonotype was counted between two and nine times. This rearrangement joins TRBV20-1 to TRBJ2-7; D unresolved. Trimming took 4 bases from V and 4 from J, leaving 8 bases between them. Looked up from germline, CDR1 is DFQATT and CDR2 is SNEGSKA (reference sequence). CDR3 length equals 11 residues. The CDR3 loop is CSATVGYEQYF. CDR3 sequence (DNA): TGCAGTGCTACGGTGGGATACGAGCAGTACTTC.

The rearrangement joins TRBV5-6 to TRBJ2-5; D perhaps matches TRBD1 (5 bases). The germline gives CDR1 SGHDT, CDR2 YYEEEE. This CDR3 contains 14 residues. The ends were cut back, 3 bases at V and 0 bases at J, with 9 bases in the middle. CDR3 sequence (DNA): TGTGCCAGCAGCTCCCCAGGGTACCAAGAGACCCAGTACTTC. It yields the protein CASSSPGYQETQYF.

Turning to this clonotype: This may come from a read error, since a much larger clone is one base off. The chain combines TRBV6-6 with TRBJ1-4, with a possible D match to TRBD1 (5 bases). Germline loops: CDR1 MNHNY, CDR2 SVGAGI (reference sequence). The length of the CDR3 is 15 residues. Written as DNA, the CDR3 is TGTGCCAGCAGTTACCAGGGAGGCAAGGGTGAAAAACGGTTTTTT. Protein sequence: CASSYQGGKGEKRFF.

This clonotype was detected many times. J is TRBJ1-1 and V is TRBV6-6, with D possibly being TRBD1 (5 bases). V lost 0 bases to trimming and J lost 3 bases, with 8 bases between them. Looked up from germline, CDR1 is MNHNY and CDR2 is SVGAGI (reference sequence). The CDR3 is made up of 14 amino acids. The CDR3, as DNA: TGTGCCAGCAGTTACTCTCAGGGAGACACTGAAGCTTTCTTT. The encoded protein is CASSYSQGDTEAFF.

A few counts support this clonotype. The chain employs TRBV2 and TRBJ1-2; TRBD1 agrees at 8 bases. The germline V gene encodes CDR1 SNHLY and CDR2 FYNNEI. J lost 1 base, V lost 8 bases, and 9 bases had no gene match. CDR3 length: 15 amino acids. CDR3 in DNA: TGTGCCAGCTCCGGACAGGGCGCGATTAACTATGGCTACACCTTC. It codes for CASSGQGAINYGYTF.

Ten or more counts support this clonotype. The CDR3 nucleotides are TGTGCCAGCAGTTACTCGGTACAGGGGGCAGGGGAGCAGTACTTC. Encoded protein: CASSYSVQGAGEQYF. The chain employs TRBV6-5 and TRBJ2-7; TRBD1 aligns across 9 bases. The CDR3 consists of 15 residues. CDR1 and CDR2 (germline): MNHEY, SVGAGI. V was clipped by 0 bases and J by 7 bases; unmatched bases: 7.

About this clonotype: Since the CDR3 does not end with the conserved phenylalanine or tryptophan, this likely comes from a read error. This chain links TRBV3-1 with TRBJ2-1, with D unresolved. Germline V gene lookup returns CDR1 LGHDT and CDR2 YNNKEL (reference sequence). The CDR3 sequence is 14 residues long. The CDR3 loop is CASSQDFTDNEQFL. CDR3 coding DNA: TGTGCCAGCAGCCAAGATTTTACAGATAATGAACAGTTCCTC.

This clonotype was seen a few times. This chain joins TRBV25-1 and TRBJ2-7; D remains unclear. The DNA end is a closer match to TRBJ2-5, so the J assignment may be wrong. The CDR3 runs to 14 residues. CDR1 MGHDK and CDR2 SYGVNS come from the germline V gene. The CDR3 DNA follows: TGTGCCAGCAGTGACGGTTTGGGCCGTGGGACCCAGTACTTC. This gives the protein CASSDGLGRGTQYF.

This clonotype was recorded only once. The chain employs TRBV18 and TRBJ2-5; tentative D call: TRBD1 (6 bases). Trimming pared 3 bases from V and 3 bases from J, leaving 11 bases between. Germline V gene data show CDR1 as KGHSH and CDR2 as LQKENI. The CDR3 has 14 amino acids. DNA of the CDR3: TGTGCCAGCTCACCTGGACAGAACAAAGAGACCCAGTACTTC. Translation gives CASSPGQNKETQYF.

This chain connects TRBV20-1 to TRBJ2-5; D is possibly TRBD2 (6 bases). TRBJ2-7 matches the DNA end more closely, so the J call is doubtful. Germline V gene sequence: CDR1 DFQATT, CDR2 SNEGSKA (reference sequence). The CDR3 length is 12 residues. For the CDR3, the DNA is TGCAGTGCCATTGGAGCGGGTTACGAGCAGTACTTC. Amino acid sequence: CSAIGAGYEQYF.

This clonotype was seen repeatedly, ten times or more. This sequence joins TRBV18 and TRBJ2-1, with 7 bases matching TRBD1. Germline values: CDR1 KGHSH, CDR2 LQKENI. V lost 4 bases and J lost 6; bases outside the gene matches: 15. This CDR3 spans 17 amino acids. CDR3 amino acids: CASSRTNGQAGGNEQFF. The DNA for the CDR3 is TGTGCCAGCTCACGAACGAACGGACAGGCTGGTGGCAATGAGCAGTTCTTC.

This clonotype occurred many times. V usage is TRBV6-5 and J usage is TRBJ2-7, with TRBD1 matching 7 bases. Trimming removed 8 bases from V and 1 base from J; junction bases left unmatched: 11. Germline V gene sequence: CDR1 MNHEY, CDR2 SVGAGI. CDR3 length: 15 residues. CDR3 sequence: CASGSPGTASYEQYF. CDR3 in DNA: TGTGCCAGCGGGTCCCCCGGGACAGCTTCCTACGAGCAGTACTTC.

This clonotype appeared a few times. This may be a read error: a much more frequent sequence differs by one nucleotide. The chain combines TRBV30 with TRBJ2-7; possibly TRBD2 for D (5 bases). Germline values: CDR1 GTSNPN, CDR2 SVGIG (reference sequence). The CDR3 runs 13 residues. V lost 1 base to trimming and J lost 9 bases, with 16 bases between them. The CDR3 loop is CAWSERLAAGQYF. The CDR3 DNA reads TGTGCCTGGAGTGAAAGGCTAGCTGCCGGGCAGTACTTC.

This clonotype was counted at least ten times. The rearrangement joins TRBV11-2 to TRBJ2-1; 11 bases are a match to TRBD2. This CDR3 comprises 18 residues. Germline V gives CDR1 SGHAT, CDR2 FQNNGV. V was clipped by 5 bases and J by 0 bases; unmatched bases: 9. The CDR3 spells CASSPRTSGLSSYNEQFF. The CDR3 DNA follows: TGTGCCAGCAGCCCGCGGACTAGCGGGCTAAGCTCCTACAATGAGCAGTTCTTC.

Of note for this clonotype: At one boundary the junction diverges from the germline segment, which might be a read error. V and J are TRBV20-1 and TRBJ1-3; perhaps TRBD1 as D (6 bases). The CDR3 has 15 amino acids. Germline CDR1 DFQATT, CDR2 SNEGSKA (reference sequence). The CDR3 region is CGARGTMSSGNTIYF. The DNA for the CDR3 is TGCGGTGCTAGGGGGACAATGAGCTCTGGAAACACCATATATTTT.

The J gene is TRBJ2-1, the V gene TRBV9; 8 nucleotides line up with TRBD2. This CDR3 comprises 15 residues. The V gene's germline CDR1 is SGDLS and CDR2 YYNGEE. J was trimmed by 7 bases and V by 0 bases; bases with no gene match: 6. The CDR3 here is CASSVAGGPTNEQFF. The CDR3 DNA follows: TGTGCCAGCAGCGTAGCGGGGGGGCCTACGAATGAGCAGTTCTTC.

This clonotype was counted a few times. This sequence joins TRBV12-3 or TRBV12-4 and TRBJ1-2; possibly TRBD1 for D (6 bases). Trimming stripped 8 bases from V and 5 bases from J, with 24 bases between. The CDR3 is 16 amino acids. CDR3 sequence: CASQFRGDNLGYGYTF. The CDR3 DNA reads TGTGCCAGCCAGTTTAGAGGGGACAACCTTGGGTATGGCTACACCTTC.

About this clonotype: A single base separates this from a much larger clone, so it may be a read error. The genes are TRBV29-1 and TRBJ2-7; TRBD1 or TRBD2 may be the D gene (6 bases each). Looked up from germline, CDR1 is SQVTM and CDR2 is ANQGSEA. The V and J ends lost 8 bases and 0 bases respectively, with 11 bases between them. There are 12 residues in the CDR3. DNA of the CDR3: TGCAGCAGGGGGGACTCCTCCTACGAGCAGTACTTC. Protein product: CSRGDSSYEQYF.

The chain carries TRBV7-2 and TRBJ2-7, with 10 bases fitting TRBD2. This CDR3 is built from 15 residues. Germline V gene data show CDR1 as SGHTA and CDR2 as FQGNSA. Trimming took 3 bases from V and 2 from J; bases not matched to a gene: 4. CDR3 in DNA: TGTGCCAGCAGCTTCGTAAGCGGGGGGGCCTACGAGCAGTACTTC. Protein sequence: CASSFVSGGAYEQYF.

At least ten counts were recorded for this clonotype. This chain connects TRBV4-1 to TRBJ1-4; 9 nucleotides line up with TRBD1. This CDR3 comprises 15 residues. J was trimmed by 8 bases and V by 3 bases; bases with no gene match: 7. CDR1 and CDR2 from the germline V gene are MGHRA and YSYEKL. This CDR3 is CASSQTGGGLEKLFF. The CDR3 DNA reads TGCGCCAGCAGCCAGACAGGGGGGGGCTTGGAAAAACTGTTTTTT.

This sequence joins TRBV2 and TRBJ1-1, with TRBD1 matching 8 bases. This CDR3 region has 13 residues. CDR1 is SNHLY and CDR2 is FYNNEI in the germline V gene. The trim removed 9 bases at V and 4 bases at J, leaving 7 bases unmatched. Here the CDR3 DNA reads TGTGCCAGACGGGACAGGCAACGCACTGAAGCTTTCTTT. It specifies CARRDRQRTEAFF.